A single sample is the source of the 26 T cell receptor beta chains below, sequenced in a study of graft-versus-host responses after intestinal transplantation. TCRdb keeps only in-frame clones here, not all; method: immunoSEQ multiplex PCR. The sample has 25,000 to 30,000 clones; 87% are singletons. This material consisted of PBMCs, taken about 420 days after intestinal transplantation. Every receptor here comes from a human patient who received an intestinal transplant, so some T cells may come from the graft donor.

The chain recombines TRBV19 with TRBJ1-2; 7 bases align to TRBD1. The CDR3 is 13 amino acids. Germline assignment: CDR1 LNHDA and CDR2 SQIVND (reference sequence). V shed 3 bases and J 8 bases; nucleotides not matched to a gene: 6. CDR3 sequence reads: CASSIGTAWGYTF. CDR3 nucleotides: TGTGCCAGTAGTATCGGGACAGCATGGGGCTACACCTTC.

This chain connects TRBV6-4 to TRBJ2-5, with 7 nucleotides matching TRBD2. The J segment lost 5 bases and the V segment lost 4 bases, leaving 1 base of the junction unmatched. Germline-derived CDR1 and CDR2 are MRHNA and SNTAGT. The CDR3 runs to 12 residues. Here the CDR3 reads CASSGRGETQYF. DNA of the CDR3: TGTGCCAGCAGTGGGCGGGGGGAGACCCAGTACTTC.

The J gene is TRBJ1-4, the V gene TRBV28; TRBD1 is a possible D gene (6 bases). CDR3 size: 16 residues. Deletions cut 4 bases from V and 0 bases from J, with 12 bases between. CDR1 is MDHEN and CDR2 is SYDVKM in the germline V gene. This CDR3 is CASSSQDSPTNEKLFF. As DNA, the CDR3 is TGTGCCAGCAGTTCCCAGGACAGCCCAACTAATGAAAAACTGTTTTTT.

The V and J genes are TRBV27 and TRBJ2-3; possibly TRBD1 or TRBD2 for D (5 bases each). Germline values: CDR1 MNHEY, CDR2 SMNVEV (reference sequence). Between the trimmed V and J ends, which lost 3 bases and 7 bases, there was a span of 23 bases. The CDR3 has 17 amino acids. The CDR3 region is CASSFFPGTPTQNTQYF. The CDR3 DNA follows: TGTGCCAGCAGTTTCTTCCCCGGGACCCCGACTCAGAATACGCAGTATTTT.

This clone has just a few counts. The V gene is TRBV6-5, the J gene TRBJ1-4; tentative D call: TRBD1 (5 bases). The V end was cut by 6 bases, the J end by 10 bases, with 6 bases between. The CDR3 runs 10 residues. Germline V CDR1 and CDR2: MNHEY, SVGAGI. DNA of the CDR3: TGTGCCAGCAGGGGGGGAAAACTGTTTTTT. Translation gives CASRGGKLFF.

This clone was detected only a few times. The genes are TRBV7-8 and TRBJ2-3; D unresolved. V was shortened by 3 bases and J by 2 bases, with 9 bases between the two germline ends. CDR3 length: 14 amino acids. CDR1 is SGHVS, CDR2 FQNEAQ, per germline. The CDR3, as DNA: TGTGCCAGCAGCTTCTCTTCCTTCACAGATACGCAGTATTTT. It is translated as CASSFSSFTDTQYF.

This clone was recorded only once. This rearrangement joins TRBV6-6 to TRBJ1-2; no definite D call. This CDR3 contains 12 residues. Germline V gives CDR1 MNHNY, CDR2 SVGAGI (reference sequence). Trimming left V 0 bases short and J 8 bases short, with 7 bases between. CDR3 nucleotide sequence: TGTGCCAGCAGTTACTCGGGAGGGGGCTACACCTTC. This gives the protein CASSYSGGGYTF.

The chain is built from TRBV10-3 and TRBJ1-1, with D unresolved. CDR3 length equals 14 residues. V lost 0 bases and J 3 bases, leaving 8 bases between the germline ends. Germline V lookup: CDR1 ENHRY, CDR2 SYGVKD. The CDR3 protein is CAISESTEYTEAFF. CDR3 DNA: TGTGCCATCAGTGAGTCGACGGAGTACACTGAAGCTTTCTTT.

This chain connects TRBV6-5 to TRBJ2-2; tentatively, D is TRBD1 or TRBD2 (6 bases each). Germline CDR1 is MNHEY and CDR2 is SVGAGI. Trimming stripped 10 bases from V and 6 bases from J, with 9 bases between. The CDR3 runs to 11 residues. CDR3 coding DNA: TGTGCCACGGGGGCCGCCGGGGAGCTGTTTTTT. Its translation: CATGAAGELFF.

The chain uses TRBV5-4 and TRBJ2-7; 7 positions match TRBD1. The V gene's germline CDR1 is SGHNT and CDR2 YYREEE (reference sequence). The CDR3 has 13 residues. With V trimmed by 4 bases and J by 1 base, 2 bases remained unmatched. The CDR3 region is CASSQGQSYEQYF. The CDR3 coding sequence is TGTGCCAGCAGCCAGGGACAGTCCTACGAGCAGTACTTC.

The V gene is TRBV29-1, the J gene TRBJ2-7, with 13 positions matching TRBD2. The junction had 2 bases not matched to a gene; V was cut back by 6 bases and J by 3 bases. Germline V gene data show CDR1 as SQVTM and CDR2 as ANQGSEA. This CDR3 is 13 amino acids long. The CDR3 region is CSVGTSGDYEQYF. In nucleotides, the CDR3 is TGCAGCGTCGGGACTAGCGGGGACTACGAGCAGTACTTC.

The chain has TRBV2 and TRBJ1-1; TRBD1 agrees at 7 bases. CDR3 length: 15 amino acids. Germline CDR1 SNHLY, CDR2 FYNNEI. The V gene end was trimmed by 4 bases and the J gene end by 1 base; junction bases not matched to a gene: 6. CDR3 in DNA: TGTGCCAGCAGTGCGACCCGGGACAGGAACACTGAAGCTTTCTTT. Residues: CASSATRDRNTEAFF.

This clone was counted only a few times. The chain employs TRBV6-5 and TRBJ1-2, with 9 positions matching TRBD1. Germline CDR1 MNHEY, CDR2 SVGAGI. This CDR3 is built from 16 residues. Unmatched junction bases numbered 8, after V lost 2 bases and J lost 4 bases. The CDR3: CASSYGWGTGLYGYTF. The CDR3 DNA is TGTGCCAGCAGTTACGGGTGGGGGACAGGGCTCTATGGCTACACCTTC.

This chain uses TRBV30 with TRBJ1-5, with 10 bases matching TRBD1. The CDR3 has 19 amino acids. Losses at the gene ends were 0 bases for V and 0 bases for J; bases not matched to a gene: 11. The germline gives CDR1 GTSNPN, CDR2 SVGIG (reference sequence). The DNA of the CDR3 is TGTGCCTGGAGTGTAAACCGGGACAGGGGCCATTATAGCAATCAGCCCCAGCATTTT. This encodes CAWSVNRDRGHYSNQPQHF.

This chain joins TRBV2 and TRBJ2-7; perhaps TRBD1 as D (6 bases). This CDR3 region has 14 residues. V was clipped by 6 bases and J by 4 bases, with 16 bases between them. CDR1 is SNHLY, CDR2 FYNNEI, per germline. CDR3 coding DNA: TGTGCCAGCAGAGCCATGGACAGATCTTACGAGCAGTACTTC. Translation: CASRAMDRSYEQYF.

This clone is a singleton in its sample. This chain joins TRBV5-4 and TRBJ2-3; TRBD2 aligns across 9 bases. The CDR3 is 14 amino acids. The trim removed 5 bases at V and 6 bases at J, leaving 7 bases unmatched. CDR1 SGHNT and CDR2 YYREEE come from the germline V gene (reference sequence). The CDR3 loop reads CASRTGTSKDTQYF. Here the CDR3 DNA reads TGTGCCAGCAGAACTGGGACTAGCAAGGATACGCAGTATTTT.

This chain uses TRBV6-5 with TRBJ1-3; the D gene is possibly TRBD1 (6 bases). CDR1 is MNHEY and CDR2 is SVGAGI in the germline V gene. The V end was cut by 5 bases, the J end by 4 bases, with 15 bases between. The CDR3 is 15 residues long. The CDR3 here is CASSPTTGFGNTIYF. Here the CDR3 DNA reads TGTGCCAGCAGTCCGACTACAGGGTTCGGAAACACCATATATTTT.

This clone was counted between two and nine times. This chain joins TRBV10-2 and TRBJ2-7, with unresolved D. The ends were cut back, 3 bases at V and 1 base at J, with 7 bases in the middle. The germline V gene has CDR1 WSHSY and CDR2 SAAADI. This CDR3 has 13 amino acids. CDR3 sequence: CASSDADSYEQYF. CDR3 DNA: TGCGCCAGCAGTGACGCAGATTCCTACGAGCAGTACTTC.

The chain is built from TRBV5-5 and TRBJ1-1; possibly TRBD1 for D (5 bases). Looked up from germline, CDR1 is SGHKS and CDR2 is YYEKEE (reference sequence). V lost 0 bases, J lost 3 bases, and 9 bases lay in between. The CDR3 has 14 residues. CDR3 sequence reads: CASSLGGGDTEAFF. CDR3 bases: TGTGCCAGCAGCTTGGGTGGAGGGGACACTGAAGCTTTCTTT.

The chain employs TRBV4-1 and TRBJ2-1; 8 bases align to TRBD2. This CDR3 comprises 15 residues. CDR1 is MGHRA and CDR2 is YSYEKL in the germline V gene. V lost 0 bases and J lost 6; bases outside the gene matches: 4. CDR3 amino acids: CASSQETGGSNEQFF. The DNA of the CDR3 is TGCGCCAGCAGCCAAGAAACGGGAGGGTCCAATGAGCAGTTCTTC.

The sample holds one count of this clone. The chain uses TRBV18 and TRBJ2-7; unclear D gene. V lost 4 bases, J lost 2 bases, and 12 bases lay in between. Looked up from germline, CDR1 is KGHSH and CDR2 is LQKENI. This CDR3 is built from 14 residues. CDR3 DNA sequence: TGTGCCAGCTCACAAGGGTACGGTACCTACGAGCAGTACTTC. Its protein product is CASSQGYGTYEQYF.

This clone was observed a few times. Other DNA sequences in this sample translate to the same CDR3. This chain links TRBV30 with TRBJ2-7, with 8 positions matching TRBD2. CDR1 and CDR2 (germline): GTSNPN, SVGIG (reference sequence). This CDR3 contains 13 residues. The ends lost 2 bases at V and 4 bases at J; junction bases unmatched: 4. DNA for the CDR3: TGTGCCTGGAGTCGGGGGGGCGGGTACGAGCAGTACTTC. Its translation: CAWSRGGGYEQYF. The full variable domain, in which reference TRBV30 and TRBJ2-7 provide the parts outside the CDR3, is SQTIHQWPATLVQPVGSPLSLECTVEGTSNPNLYWYRQAAGRGLQLLFYSVGIGQISSEVPQNLSASRPQDRQFILSSKKLLLSDSGFYLCAWSRGGGYEQYFGPGTRLTVT.

This clone was seen a handful of times. The chain combines TRBV11-2 with TRBJ1-1; the D is unclear. The germline gives CDR1 SGHAT, CDR2 FQNNGV. This CDR3 is 15 amino acids long. The V end lost 0 bases, the J end lost 6 bases, and 14 bases lay between the germline ends. CDR3 sequence reads: CASSLDSRGKSEAFF. As DNA, the CDR3 is TGTGCCAGCAGCTTAGATTCGCGAGGGAAGTCTGAAGCTTTCTTT.

V and J are TRBV5-4 and TRBJ2-7; maybe TRBD2 (5 bases). Germline lookup yields CDR1 SGHNT and CDR2 YYREEE (reference sequence). V lost 0 bases to trimming and J lost 4 bases, with 14 bases between them. This CDR3 comprises 15 residues. The DNA of the CDR3 is TGTGCCAGCAGCTTGGGTGGCGGGTTCGCTTACGAGCAGTACTTC. Protein sequence: CASSLGGGFAYEQYF.

The chain links TRBV5-1 to TRBJ1-2; 7 bases map to TRBD1. V was clipped by 4 bases and J by 8 bases; unmatched bases: 8. The CDR3 extends over 13 amino acids. The V gene's germline CDR1 is SGHRS and CDR2 YFSETQ. Written as DNA, the CDR3 is TGCGCCAGCAGCGGCATAGACAGGGAAGGCTACACCTTC. This sequence encodes CASSGIDREGYTF.

CDR3 sequence: CASSHPSRNSQVQSSNSGNTIYF. In DNA, the CDR3 is TGTGCCAGCAGTCACCCATCCAGAAACAGCCAGGTTCAGTCCTCTAACTCTGGAAACACCATATATTTT. The chain is built from TRBV28 and TRBJ1-3; no definite D call. The CDR3 covers 23 residues. The germline V gene encodes CDR1 MDHEN and CDR2 SYDVKM. V was clipped by 5 bases and J by 0 bases, with 35 bases between them.